This T cell receptor beta chain was sequenced for a study of T-cell memory formation after mild COVID-19. About the study: The study found TCR clusters largely donor specific.

This CDR3 spans 16 amino acids. The V and J ends lost 5 bases and 0 bases respectively, with 11 bases between them. Per germline, CDR1 SGHAT and CDR2 FQDESV (reference sequence). This clonotype was seen only a few times. Its specificity is unknown. Study conclusions and caveats: The appearance of some responding clones in pre-infection memory suggested that cross-reactive memory joined. Most CD4+ clones that shrank were in CM and EM, while CD8+ ones turned up in EMRA.

UMIs and sample barcodes were carried by the TCR alpha and TCR beta cDNA libraries that 5'RACE produced using constant-segment primers. TCRdb re-called the 5' RACE reads through MiXCR, storing one row per CDR3 protein. The sample records about 350,000 distinct CDR3 sequences, about an eighth being singletons. This TCR came from a man younger than 30 who had mild COVID-19 (a few samples of this study predate the infection). Cell type and time point are not known. The specimen was PBMCs or a T cell subset sorted from them (not recorded which). V usage is TRBV11-1 and J usage is TRBJ1-6; D is ambiguous. This CDR3 reads CASSLGRGSYNSPLHF. Written as DNA, the CDR3 is TGTGCCAGCAGCCTCGGCAGAGGCTCCTATAATTCACCCCTCCACTTT. Full variable domain (rest looked up from reference TRBV11-1 and TRBJ1-6): EAEVAQSPRYKITEKSQAVAFWCDPISGHATLYWYRQILGQGPELLVQFQDESVVDDSQLPKDRFSAERLKGVDSTLKIQPAELGDSAMYLCASSLGRGSYNSPLHFGNGTRLTVT.